These 18 T cell receptor beta chains originate from one sample sequenced in a study of cytomegalovirus exposure and HLA in healthy donors. Amplification used 60 Vbeta primers and 13 Jbeta primers. This table comes from immunoSEQ multiplex PCR, and its TCRdb copy is limited to in-frame clones, with some not included. Of 100,000 to 150,000 clones in the sample, around 78% are singletons; the top ten hold about 1.8%. The sample was PBMCs. The source is a woman aged 45-60 years in good health and CMV-seronegative.

The chain carries TRBV30 and TRBJ1-6; the match to TRBD1 covers 9 bases. Looked up from germline, CDR1 is GTSNPN and CDR2 is SVGIG (reference sequence). With 0 bases clipped from V and 8 bases from J, the junction kept 5 bases outside the gene matches. The CDR3 is 15 amino acids. Here the CDR3 reads CAWSVPWDRDSPLHF. The CDR3 DNA follows: TGTGCCTGGAGTGTACCCTGGGACAGGGATTCACCCCTCCACTTT.

V gene TRBV7-3 combines with J gene TRBJ2-3, with TRBD2 matching 13 bases. J lost 4 bases, V lost 4 bases, and 5 bases had no gene match. Germline V gene sequence: CDR1 SGHTA, CDR2 FQGTGA. This CDR3 is 16 amino acids long. In DNA, the CDR3 is TGTGCCAGCAGCTCAACTAGCGGGAGGGGGTCAGATACGCAGTATTTT. Its translation is CASSSTSGRGSDTQYF.

This clone has just one count. This chain uses TRBV10-3 with TRBJ2-2; 9 nucleotides agree with TRBD2. Germline trimming cut 9 bases from V and 2 bases from J; bases unmatched to any gene: 4. The CDR3 runs to 14 residues. The V gene's germline CDR1 is ENHRY and CDR2 SYGVKD. CDR3 sequence reads: CAMTSGVNTGELFF. The CDR3 DNA follows: TGTGCCATGACTAGCGGAGTTAACACCGGGGAGCTGTTTTTT.

This clone was detected a few times. The V gene is TRBV27, the J gene TRBJ2-7; possibly TRBD2 for D (5 bases). Trimming left V 2 bases short and J 0 bases short, with 11 bases between. This CDR3 comprises 15 residues. Germline-derived CDR1 and CDR2 are MNHEY and SMNVEV (reference sequence). The chain's CDR3 is CASSLTGVLSYEQYV. The CDR3 DNA reads TGTGCCAGCAGTTTAACCGGGGTTCTCTCCTACGAGCAGTACGTC.

This sequence joins TRBV7-3 and TRBJ2-1; 7 bases line up with TRBD2. Germline V lookup: CDR1 SGHTA, CDR2 FQGTGA. The CDR3 spans 16 residues. The V and J ends lost 0 bases and 6 bases, in that order; junction bases with no gene match: 8. CDR3 nucleotide sequence: TGTGCCAGCAGCTTAACATCGGCGGGAGCGCTCAATGAGCAGTTCTTC. It specifies CASSLTSAGALNEQFF.

This chain connects TRBV18 to TRBJ1-5, with TRBD1 identical over 9 bases. V gave up 6 bases and J gave up 2 bases; unmatched junction bases: 8. Germline lookup yields CDR1 KGHSH and CDR2 LQKENI. CDR3 length equals 16 residues. The CDR3 DNA reads TGTGCCAGCTCTGCGACAGGGGGTAGGGGCAATCAGCCCCAGCATTTT. It yields the protein CASSATGGRGNQPQHF. The full variable domain, rest sourced from reference TRBV18 and TRBJ1-5, is NAGVMQNPRHLVRRRGQEARLRCSPMKGHSHVYWYRQLPEEGLKFMVYLQKENIIDESGMPKERFSAEFPKEGPSILRIQQVVRGDSAAYFCASSATGGRGNQPQHFGDGTRLSIL.

V and J are TRBV29-1 and TRBJ2-5; D not resolved. The J call is uncertain, as TRBJ2-7 better fits the DNA end. Germline V gene lookup returns CDR1 SQVTM and CDR2 ANQGSEA. The CDR3 runs to 11 residues. DNA of the CDR3: TGCAGCGTTGATCACGCCTACGAGCAGTACTTC. As protein: CSVDHAYEQYF.

The rearrangement links TRBV5-4 to TRBJ2-5; TRBD2 matches at 7 bases. The CDR3 consists of 15 residues. Germline trimming cut 3 bases from V and 2 bases from J; bases unmatched to any gene: 7. The V gene's germline CDR1 is SGHNT and CDR2 YYREEE (reference sequence). CDR3 loop: CASSSGGPTQETQYF. The CDR3 DNA reads TGTGCCAGCAGCTCGGGGGGACCGACACAAGAGACCCAGTACTTC.

The CDR3 DNA follows: TGTGCCAGCAGTTTGGGGAGCTCTGGGGCCAACGTCCTGACTTTC. Translated, it gives CASSLGSSGANVLTF. The chain recombines TRBV27 with TRBJ2-6; D perhaps matches TRBD2 (5 bases). This CDR3 comprises 15 residues. From germline, CDR1 is MNHEY and CDR2 SMNVEV (reference sequence). Trimming pared 3 bases from V and 0 bases from J, leaving 6 bases between.

Only one count was recorded for this clone. The chain is built from TRBV18 and TRBJ2-4; 7 bases are a match to TRBD2. Germline values: CDR1 KGHSH, CDR2 LQKENI. The J segment lost 1 base and the V segment lost 5 bases, leaving 11 bases of the junction unmatched. CDR3 size: 17 residues. In nucleotides, the CDR3 is TGTGCCAGCTCAGCCGGGACTGGACTAGAGGCCAAAAACATTCAGTACTTC. Residues: CASSAGTGLEAKNIQYF.

This clone has a handful of counts. The rearrangement joins TRBV19 to TRBJ1-4; D perhaps matches TRBD1 (5 bases). V was pared by 6 bases and J by 4 bases, with 12 bases between. CDR1 and CDR2 (germline): LNHDA, SQIVND (reference sequence). The CDR3 is 14 amino acids. The chain's CDR3 is CASSRQTINEKLFF. CDR3 nucleotides: TGTGCCAGTAGCCGACAGACAATTAATGAAAAACTGTTTTTT.

The J gene is TRBJ2-1, the V gene TRBV5-4, with D possibly being TRBD2 (6 bases). CDR3 size: 16 residues. From germline, CDR1 is SGHNT and CDR2 YYREEE (reference sequence). Trimming left V 0 bases short and J 4 bases short, with 14 bases between. The CDR3 DNA is TGTGCCAGCAGCTTGGCTACGGGAGTAGGGTACAATGAGCAGTTCTTC. Translated: CASSLATGVGYNEQFF.

The chain uses TRBV4-2 and TRBJ2-2; D possibly corresponds to TRBD1 (6 bases). V dropped 0 bases and J dropped 3 bases, with 8 bases sitting between them. The germline CDR1 and CDR2 sequences are LGHNA and YNFKEQ. The CDR3 length is 15 residues. The DNA of the CDR3 is TGTGCCAGCAGCCAAGAGCCAGGGGACACCGGGGAGCTGTTTTTT. Its protein is CASSQEPGDTGELFF.

This clone was recorded a few times. V gene TRBV6-5 combines with J gene TRBJ1-5; D ambiguous. The CDR3 loop spans 15 amino acids. V lost 5 bases and J 4 bases, leaving 15 bases between the germline ends. From germline, CDR1 is MNHEY and CDR2 SVGAGI. The DNA of the CDR3 is TGTGCCAGCAGTCACGACCGTGGAGCTAATCAGCCCCAGCATTTT. Translation gives CASSHDRGANQPQHF.

This clone was observed a single time. The V gene is TRBV27, the J gene TRBJ1-2, with TRBD1 identical over 8 bases. Germline V gene lookup returns CDR1 MNHEY and CDR2 SMNVEV (reference sequence). The CDR3 totals 13 residues. Unmatched junction bases numbered 5, after V lost 3 bases and J lost 8 bases. The chain's CDR3 is CASSFPGTGGYTF. CDR3 coding DNA: TGTGCCAGCAGTTTCCCCGGGACAGGCGGCTACACCTTC.

This clone is a singleton in its sample. The chain has TRBV19 and TRBJ1-4, with 9 positions matching TRBD1. The CDR3 totals 14 residues. The trim removed 8 bases at V and 7 bases at J, leaving 8 bases unmatched. Germline values: CDR1 LNHDA, CDR2 SQIVND (reference sequence). CDR3 sequence (DNA): TGTGCCAGTTGCCGGGGACAGGGACCTGAAAAACTGTTTTTT. Translating it yields CASCRGQGPEKLFF.

The genes are TRBV5-8 and TRBJ2-1; D is possibly TRBD1 (5 bases). The length of the CDR3 is 15 residues. Germline V gene lookup returns CDR1 SGHTS and CDR2 YDEGEE. Trimming pared 0 bases from V and 0 bases from J, leaving 7 bases between. CDR3 in amino acids: CASSLGQGSYNEQFF. CDR3 DNA sequence: TGTGCCAGCAGCTTGGGCCAGGGCTCCTACAATGAGCAGTTCTTC.

The V and J genes are TRBV30 and TRBJ1-2, with D maybe TRBD1 (5 bases). The CDR3 consists of 14 residues. CDR1 GTSNPN and CDR2 SVGIG come from the germline V gene (reference sequence). V lost 3 bases, J lost 0 bases, and 11 bases lay in between. The CDR3 here is CAWRRGGSNYGYTF. CDR3 DNA: TGTGCCTGGAGGCGGGGGGGGTCTAACTATGGCTACACCTTC.